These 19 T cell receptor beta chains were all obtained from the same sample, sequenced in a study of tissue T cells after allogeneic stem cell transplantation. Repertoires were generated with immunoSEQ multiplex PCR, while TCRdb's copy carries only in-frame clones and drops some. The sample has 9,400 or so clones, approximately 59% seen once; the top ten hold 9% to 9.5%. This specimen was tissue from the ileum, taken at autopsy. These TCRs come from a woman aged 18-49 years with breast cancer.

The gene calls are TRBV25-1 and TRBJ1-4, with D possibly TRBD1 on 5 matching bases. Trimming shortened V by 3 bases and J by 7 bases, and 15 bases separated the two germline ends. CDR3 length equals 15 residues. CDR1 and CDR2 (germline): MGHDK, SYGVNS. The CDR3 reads CASSDRGGEAEKLFF. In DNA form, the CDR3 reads TGTGCCAGCAGTGATCGGGGCGGAGAGGCTGAAAAACTGTTTTTT.

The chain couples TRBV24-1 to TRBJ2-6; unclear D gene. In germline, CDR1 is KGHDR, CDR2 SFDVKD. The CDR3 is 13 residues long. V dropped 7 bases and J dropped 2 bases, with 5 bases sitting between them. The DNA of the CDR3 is TGTGCCACCAGCCAACCTGGGGCCAACGTCCTGACTTTC. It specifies CATSQPGANVLTF.

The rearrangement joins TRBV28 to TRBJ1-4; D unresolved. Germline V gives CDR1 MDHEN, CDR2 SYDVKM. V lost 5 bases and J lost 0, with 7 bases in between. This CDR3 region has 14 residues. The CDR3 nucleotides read TGTGCCAGCAGTCGAGTTGCAACTAATGAAAAACTGTTTTTT. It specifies CASSRVATNEKLFF.

The CDR3 nucleotides are TGTGCCAGCAGCCCAGGGACTAGCGGAGATACGCAGTATTTT. As protein: CASSPGTSGDTQYF. The chain combines TRBV11-2 with TRBJ2-3; 11 bases align to TRBD2. The CDR3 has 14 residues. Trimming at V came to 5 bases and at J to 5 bases, leaving 3 bases not matched to a gene. The germline V gene encodes CDR1 SGHAT and CDR2 FQNNGV.

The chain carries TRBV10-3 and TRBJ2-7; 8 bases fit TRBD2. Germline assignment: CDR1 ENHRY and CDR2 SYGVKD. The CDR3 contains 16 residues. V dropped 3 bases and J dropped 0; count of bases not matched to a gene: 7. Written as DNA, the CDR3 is TGTGCCATCAGTGATGCCGGGACTAGGGCCTCCTACGAGCAGTACTTC. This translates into CAISDAGTRASYEQYF.

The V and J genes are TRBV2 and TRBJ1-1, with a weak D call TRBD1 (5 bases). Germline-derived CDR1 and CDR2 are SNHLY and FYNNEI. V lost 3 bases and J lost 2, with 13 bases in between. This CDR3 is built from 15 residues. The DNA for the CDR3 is TGTGCCAGCAGTGACAGGGTAGGAGGAAACACTGAAGCTTTCTTT. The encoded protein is CASSDRVGGNTEAFF.

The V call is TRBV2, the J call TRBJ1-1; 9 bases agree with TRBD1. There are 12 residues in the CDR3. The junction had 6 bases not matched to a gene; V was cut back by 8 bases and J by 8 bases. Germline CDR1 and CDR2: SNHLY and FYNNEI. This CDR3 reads CASATGGMEAFF. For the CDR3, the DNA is TGTGCCAGCGCCACAGGGGGCATGGAAGCTTTCTTT.

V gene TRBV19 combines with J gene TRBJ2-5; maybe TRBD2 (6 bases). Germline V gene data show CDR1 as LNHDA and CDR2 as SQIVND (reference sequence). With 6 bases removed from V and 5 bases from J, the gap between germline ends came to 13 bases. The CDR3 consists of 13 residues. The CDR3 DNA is TGTGCCAGTAGGTGGTGGGGGGAGGAGACCCAGTACTTC. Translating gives CASRWWGEETQYF.

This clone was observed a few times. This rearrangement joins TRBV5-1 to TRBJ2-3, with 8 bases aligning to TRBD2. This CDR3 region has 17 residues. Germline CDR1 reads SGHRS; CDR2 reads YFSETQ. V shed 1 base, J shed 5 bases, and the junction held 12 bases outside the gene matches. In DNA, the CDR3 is TGCGCCAGCAGCTTGATTACGAACGGGGGGGCCAGAGATACGCAGTATTTT. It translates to CASSLITNGGARDTQYF.

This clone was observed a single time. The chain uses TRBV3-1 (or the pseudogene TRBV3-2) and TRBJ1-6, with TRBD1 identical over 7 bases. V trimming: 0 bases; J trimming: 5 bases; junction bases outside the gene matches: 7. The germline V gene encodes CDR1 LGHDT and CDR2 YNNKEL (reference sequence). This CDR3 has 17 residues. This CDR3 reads CASSQEYRDSNNSPLHF. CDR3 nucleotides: TGTGCCAGCAGCCAAGAATATAGGGACAGCAATAATTCACCCCTCCACTTT.

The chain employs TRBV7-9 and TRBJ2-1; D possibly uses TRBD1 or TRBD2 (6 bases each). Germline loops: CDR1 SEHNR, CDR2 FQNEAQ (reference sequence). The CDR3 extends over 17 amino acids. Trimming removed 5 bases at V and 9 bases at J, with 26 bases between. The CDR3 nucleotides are TGTGCCAGCAGCCTCCCCCAGCTAGTGGGGGGCCTGGGTGAGCAGTTCTTC. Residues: CASSLPQLVGGLGEQFF.

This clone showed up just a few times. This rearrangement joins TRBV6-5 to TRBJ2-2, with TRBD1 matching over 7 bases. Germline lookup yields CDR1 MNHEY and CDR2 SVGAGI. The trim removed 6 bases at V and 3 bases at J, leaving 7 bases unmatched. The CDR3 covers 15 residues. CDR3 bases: TGTGCCAGCAGAGGGCCGGGACAGTACACCGGGGAGCTGTTTTTT. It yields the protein CASRGPGQYTGELFF.

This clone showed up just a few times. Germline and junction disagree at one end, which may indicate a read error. CDR3 sequence reads: CASPDGSRLHF. The DNA of the CDR3 is TGTGCCAGTCCGGACGGTTCACGCCTCCACTTT. V usage is TRBV2 and J usage is TRBJ1-6; the D is unclear. This CDR3 contains 11 residues. Germline V gene data show CDR1 as SNHLY and CDR2 as FYNNEI.

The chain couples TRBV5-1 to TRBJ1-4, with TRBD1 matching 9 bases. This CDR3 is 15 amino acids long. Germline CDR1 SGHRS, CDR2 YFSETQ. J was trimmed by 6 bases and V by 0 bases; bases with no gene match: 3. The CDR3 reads CASSLGTGEDEKLFF. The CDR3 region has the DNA TGCGCCAGCAGCTTGGGGACAGGGGAGGATGAAAAACTGTTTTTT.

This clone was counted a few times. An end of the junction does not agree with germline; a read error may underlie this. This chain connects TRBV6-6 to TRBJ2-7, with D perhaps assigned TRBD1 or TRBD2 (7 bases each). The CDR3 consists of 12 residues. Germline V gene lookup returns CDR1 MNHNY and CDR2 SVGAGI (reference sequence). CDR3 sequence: CASRPGGGAANF. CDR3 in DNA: TGTGCCAGCAGACCAGGGGGGGGAGCGGCGAACTTC.

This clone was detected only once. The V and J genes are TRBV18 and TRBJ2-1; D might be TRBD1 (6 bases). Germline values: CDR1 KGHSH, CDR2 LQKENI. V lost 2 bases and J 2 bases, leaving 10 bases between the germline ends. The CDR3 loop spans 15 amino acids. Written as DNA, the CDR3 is TGTGCCAGCTCACCATATGGGGGCCCCTACAATGAGCAGTTCTTC. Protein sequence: CASSPYGGPYNEQFF.

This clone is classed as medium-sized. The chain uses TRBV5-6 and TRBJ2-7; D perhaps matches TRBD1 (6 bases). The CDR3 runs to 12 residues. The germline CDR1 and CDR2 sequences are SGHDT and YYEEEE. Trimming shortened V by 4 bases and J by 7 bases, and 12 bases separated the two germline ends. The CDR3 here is CASSIRTVEQYF. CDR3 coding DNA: TGTGCCAGCAGCATACGGACAGTAGAGCAGTACTTC. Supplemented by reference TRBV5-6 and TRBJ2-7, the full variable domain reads DAGVTQSPTHLIKTRGQQVTLRCSPKSGHDTVSWYQQALGQGPQFIFQYYEEEERQRGNFPDRFSGHQFPNYSSELNVNALLLGDSALYLCASSIRTVEQYFGPGTRLTVT.

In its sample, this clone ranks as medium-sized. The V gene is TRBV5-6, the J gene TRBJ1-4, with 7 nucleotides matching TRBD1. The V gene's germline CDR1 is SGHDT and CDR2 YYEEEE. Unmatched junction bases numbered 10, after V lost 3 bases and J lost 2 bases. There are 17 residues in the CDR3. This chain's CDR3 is CASSWTTGIGTNEKLFF. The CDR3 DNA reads TGTGCCAGCAGCTGGACGACAGGGATCGGGACTAATGAAAAACTGTTTTTT. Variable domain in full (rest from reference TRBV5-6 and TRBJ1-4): DAGVTQSPTHLIKTRGQQVTLRCSPKSGHDTVSWYQQALGQGPQFIFQYYEEEERQRGNFPDRFSGHQFPNYSSELNVNALLLGDSALYLCASSWTTGIGTNEKLFFGSGTQLSVL.

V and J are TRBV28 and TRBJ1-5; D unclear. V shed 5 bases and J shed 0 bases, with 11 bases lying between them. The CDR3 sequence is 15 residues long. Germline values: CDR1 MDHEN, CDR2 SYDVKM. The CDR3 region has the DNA TGTGCCAGCAGTCCCCCAGGAGCTAGCAATCAGCCCCAGCATTTT. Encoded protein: CASSPPGASNQPQHF. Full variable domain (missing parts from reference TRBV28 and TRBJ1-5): DVKVTQSSRYLVKRTGEKVFLECVQDMDHENMFWYRQDPGLGLRLIYFSYDVKMKEKGDIPEGYSVSREKKERFSLILESASTNQTSMYLCASSPPGASNQPQHFGDGTRLSIL.